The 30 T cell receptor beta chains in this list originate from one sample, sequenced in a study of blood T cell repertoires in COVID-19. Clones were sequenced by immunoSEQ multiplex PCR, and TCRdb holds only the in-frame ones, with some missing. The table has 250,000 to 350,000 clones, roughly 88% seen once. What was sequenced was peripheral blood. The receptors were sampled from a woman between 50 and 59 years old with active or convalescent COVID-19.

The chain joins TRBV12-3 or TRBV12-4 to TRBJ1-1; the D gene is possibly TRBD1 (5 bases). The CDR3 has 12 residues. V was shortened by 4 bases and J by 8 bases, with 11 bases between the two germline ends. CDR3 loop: CASSSGQWEAFF. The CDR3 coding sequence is TGTGCCAGCAGTTCCGGACAATGGGAAGCTTTCTTT.

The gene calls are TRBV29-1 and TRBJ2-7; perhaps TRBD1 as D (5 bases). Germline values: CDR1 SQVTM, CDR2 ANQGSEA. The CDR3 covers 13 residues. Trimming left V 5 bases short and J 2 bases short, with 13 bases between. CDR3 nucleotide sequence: TGCAGCGTTTACTCGGACACCACCTACGAGCAGTACTTC. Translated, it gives CSVYSDTTYEQYF.

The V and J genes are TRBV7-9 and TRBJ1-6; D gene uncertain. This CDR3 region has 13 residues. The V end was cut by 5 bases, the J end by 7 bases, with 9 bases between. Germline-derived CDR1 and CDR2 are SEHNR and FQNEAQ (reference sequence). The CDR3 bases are TGTGCCAGCAGCGTAACGGGGAATTCACCCCTCCACTTT. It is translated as CASSVTGNSPLHF.

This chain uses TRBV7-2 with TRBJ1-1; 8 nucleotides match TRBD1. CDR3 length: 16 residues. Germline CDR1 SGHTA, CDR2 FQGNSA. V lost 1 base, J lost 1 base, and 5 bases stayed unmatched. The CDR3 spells CASSLGAGTGNTEAFF. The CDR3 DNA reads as TGTGCCAGCAGCTTAGGGGCCGGGACAGGGAACACTGAAGCTTTCTTT.

This CDR3 reads CASSLGRGQFF. The CDR3 DNA sequence: TGCGCCAGCAGCTTGGGAAGGGGTCAGTTCTTC. The chain has TRBV5-1 and TRBJ2-1; weak D call: TRBD1 (5 bases). Trimming took 0 bases from V and 13 from J, leaving 8 bases between them. The CDR3 is 11 residues long. Germline V gene sequence: CDR1 SGHRS, CDR2 YFSETQ.

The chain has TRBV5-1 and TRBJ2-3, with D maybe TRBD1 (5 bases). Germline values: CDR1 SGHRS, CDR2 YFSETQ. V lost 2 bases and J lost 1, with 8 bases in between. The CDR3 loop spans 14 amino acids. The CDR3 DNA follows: TGCGCCAGCAGCTTTCCGACAGGCACAGATACGCAGTATTTT. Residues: CASSFPTGTDTQYF.

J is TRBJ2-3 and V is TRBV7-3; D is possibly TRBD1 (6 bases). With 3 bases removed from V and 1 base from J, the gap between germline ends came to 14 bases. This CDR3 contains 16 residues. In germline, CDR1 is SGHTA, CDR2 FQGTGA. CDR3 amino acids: CASSFTTGSGTDTQYF. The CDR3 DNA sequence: TGTGCCAGCAGCTTCACAACAGGGTCCGGCACAGATACGCAGTATTTT. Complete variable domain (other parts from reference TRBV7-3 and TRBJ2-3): GAGVSQTPSNKVTEKGKYVELRCDPISGHTALYWYRQSLGQGPEFLIYFQGTGAADDSGLPNDRFFAVRPEGSVSTLKIQRTERGDSAVYLCASSFTTGSGTDTQYFGPGTRLTVL.

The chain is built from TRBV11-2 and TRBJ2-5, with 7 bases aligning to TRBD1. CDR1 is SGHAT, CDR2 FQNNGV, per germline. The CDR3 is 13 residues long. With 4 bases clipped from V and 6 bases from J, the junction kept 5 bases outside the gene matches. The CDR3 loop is CASSSPGGKTQYF. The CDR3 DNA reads TGTGCCAGCAGCTCACCAGGGGGAAAGACCCAGTACTTC.

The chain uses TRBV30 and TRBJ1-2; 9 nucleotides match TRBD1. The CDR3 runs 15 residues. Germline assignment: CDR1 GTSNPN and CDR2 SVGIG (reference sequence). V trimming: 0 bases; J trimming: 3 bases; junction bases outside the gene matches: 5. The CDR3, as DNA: TGTGCCTGGAGTGTAAGAACAGGGGGCGACTATGGCTACACCTTC. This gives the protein CAWSVRTGGDYGYTF.

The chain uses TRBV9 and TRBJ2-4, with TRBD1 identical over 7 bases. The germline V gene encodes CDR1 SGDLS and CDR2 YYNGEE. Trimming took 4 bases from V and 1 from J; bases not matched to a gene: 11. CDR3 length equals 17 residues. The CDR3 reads CASSSYEGGMAKNIQYF. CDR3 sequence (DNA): TGTGCCAGCAGCAGTTACGAAGGGGGCATGGCCAAAAACATTCAGTACTTC.

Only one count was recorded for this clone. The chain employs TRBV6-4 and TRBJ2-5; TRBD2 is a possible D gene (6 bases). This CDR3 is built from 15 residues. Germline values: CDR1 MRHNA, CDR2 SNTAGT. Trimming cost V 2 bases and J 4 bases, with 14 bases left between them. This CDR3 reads CASSDGRLVSETQYF. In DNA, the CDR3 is TGTGCCAGCAGTGACGGGAGACTAGTATCAGAGACCCAGTACTTC.

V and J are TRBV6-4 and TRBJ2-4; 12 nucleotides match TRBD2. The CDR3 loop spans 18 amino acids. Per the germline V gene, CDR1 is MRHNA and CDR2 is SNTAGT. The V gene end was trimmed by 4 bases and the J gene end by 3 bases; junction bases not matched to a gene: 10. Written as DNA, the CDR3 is TGTGCCAGCAGTGCTAGCGGGAGGGCCCCCATTGGCAAAAACATTCAGTACTTC. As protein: CASSASGRAPIGKNIQYF.

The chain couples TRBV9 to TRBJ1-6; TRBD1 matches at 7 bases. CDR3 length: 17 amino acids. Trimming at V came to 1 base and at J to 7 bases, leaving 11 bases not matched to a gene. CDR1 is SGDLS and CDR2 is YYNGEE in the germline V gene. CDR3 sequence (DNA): TGTGCCAGCAGCGTAAGTAGTCAGGGGGACTGGAATTCACCCCTCCACTTT. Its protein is CASSVSSQGDWNSPLHF.

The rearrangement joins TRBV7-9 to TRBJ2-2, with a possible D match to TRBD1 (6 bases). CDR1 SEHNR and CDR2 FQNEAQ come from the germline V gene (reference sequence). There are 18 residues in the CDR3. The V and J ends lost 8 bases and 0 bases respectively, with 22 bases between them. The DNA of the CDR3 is TGTGCCAGCTGGGCTGGGTCAACCGGGACATCGAACACCGGGGAGCTGTTTTTT. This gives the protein CASWAGSTGTSNTGELFF.

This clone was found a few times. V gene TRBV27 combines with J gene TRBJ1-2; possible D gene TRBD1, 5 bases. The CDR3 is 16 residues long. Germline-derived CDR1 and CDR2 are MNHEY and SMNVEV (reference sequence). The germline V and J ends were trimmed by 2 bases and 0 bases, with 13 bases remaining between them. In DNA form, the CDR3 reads TGTGCCAGCAGTTTAACCCAGGGCGCTGCTAACTATGGCTACACCTTC. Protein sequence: CASSLTQGAANYGYTF.

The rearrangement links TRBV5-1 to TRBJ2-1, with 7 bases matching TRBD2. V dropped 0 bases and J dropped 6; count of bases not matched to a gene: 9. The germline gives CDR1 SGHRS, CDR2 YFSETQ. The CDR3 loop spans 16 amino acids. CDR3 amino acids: CASSLAIATSPNEQFF. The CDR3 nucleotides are TGCGCCAGCAGCTTGGCCATAGCGACTAGCCCCAATGAGCAGTTCTTC.

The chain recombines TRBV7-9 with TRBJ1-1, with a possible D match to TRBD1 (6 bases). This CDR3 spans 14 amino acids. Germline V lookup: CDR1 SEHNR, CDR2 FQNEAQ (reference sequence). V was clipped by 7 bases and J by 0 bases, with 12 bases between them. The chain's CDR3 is CASTIGGLNTEAFF. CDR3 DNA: TGTGCCAGCACCATAGGGGGTTTGAACACTGAAGCTTTCTTT.

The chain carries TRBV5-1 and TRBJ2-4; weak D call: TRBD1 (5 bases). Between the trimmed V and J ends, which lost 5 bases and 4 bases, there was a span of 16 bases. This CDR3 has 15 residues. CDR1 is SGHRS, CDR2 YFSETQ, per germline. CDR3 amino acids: CASRKYQGIKNIQYF. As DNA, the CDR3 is TGCGCCAGCAGAAAGTACCAGGGTATAAAAAACATTCAGTACTTC.

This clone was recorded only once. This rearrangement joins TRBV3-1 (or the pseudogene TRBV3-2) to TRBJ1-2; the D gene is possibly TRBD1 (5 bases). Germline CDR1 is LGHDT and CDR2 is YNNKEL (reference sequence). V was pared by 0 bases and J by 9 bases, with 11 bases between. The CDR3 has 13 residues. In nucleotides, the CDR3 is TGTGCCAGCAGCCAAGATGGCCAGGGTCGCTACACCTTC. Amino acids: CASSQDGQGRYTF.

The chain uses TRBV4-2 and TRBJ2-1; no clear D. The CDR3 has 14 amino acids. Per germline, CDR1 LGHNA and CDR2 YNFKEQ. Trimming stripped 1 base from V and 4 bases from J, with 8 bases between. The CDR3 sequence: CASSQGRDYNEQFF. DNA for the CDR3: TGTGCCAGCAGCCAAGGAAGAGATTACAATGAGCAGTTCTTC.

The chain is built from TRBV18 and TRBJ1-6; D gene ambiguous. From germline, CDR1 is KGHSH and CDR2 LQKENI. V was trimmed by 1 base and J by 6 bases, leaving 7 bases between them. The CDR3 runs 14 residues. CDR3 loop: CASSPQQSNSPLHF. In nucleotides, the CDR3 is TGTGCCAGCTCACCACAACAGAGTAATTCACCCCTCCACTTT.

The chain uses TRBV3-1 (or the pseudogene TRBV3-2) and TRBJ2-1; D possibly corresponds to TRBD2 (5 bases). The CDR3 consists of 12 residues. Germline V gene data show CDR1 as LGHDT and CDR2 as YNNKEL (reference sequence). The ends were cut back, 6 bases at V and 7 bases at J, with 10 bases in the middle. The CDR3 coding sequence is TGTGCCAGCAGTCGGACTTTTAATGAGCAGTTCTTC. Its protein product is CASSRTFNEQFF.

The CDR3 region is CASSVGQAGAGLETQYF. Written as DNA, the CDR3 is TGTGCCAGCAGCGTAGGACAGGCAGGAGCGGGGTTAGAGACCCAGTACTTC. The chain is built from TRBV9 and TRBJ2-5; tentative D call: TRBD2 (7 bases). Looked up from germline, CDR1 is SGDLS and CDR2 is YYNGEE. This CDR3 comprises 17 residues. Trimming shortened V by 0 bases and J by 4 bases, and 19 bases separated the two germline ends.

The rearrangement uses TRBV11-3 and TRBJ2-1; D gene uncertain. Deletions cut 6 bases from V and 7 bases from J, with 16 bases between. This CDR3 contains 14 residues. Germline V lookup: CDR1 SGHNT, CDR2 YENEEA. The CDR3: CASSISGQWNEQFF. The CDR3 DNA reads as TGTGCCAGCAGTATCTCGGGTCAATGGAATGAGCAGTTCTTC.

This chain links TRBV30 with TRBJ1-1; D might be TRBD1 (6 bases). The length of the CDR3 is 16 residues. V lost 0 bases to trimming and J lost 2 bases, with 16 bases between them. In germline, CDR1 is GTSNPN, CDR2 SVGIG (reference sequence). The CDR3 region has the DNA TGTGCCTGGAGTGTAGGACAGACAATCCTAAACACTGAAGCTTTCTTT. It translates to CAWSVGQTILNTEAFF.

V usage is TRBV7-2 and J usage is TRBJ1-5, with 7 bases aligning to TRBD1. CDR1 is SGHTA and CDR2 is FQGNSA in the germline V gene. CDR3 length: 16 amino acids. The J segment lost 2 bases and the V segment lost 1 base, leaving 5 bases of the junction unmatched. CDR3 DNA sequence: TGTGCCAGCAGCTTAGATCCCAGGGGGGGCAATCAGCCCCAGCATTTT. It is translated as CASSLDPRGGNQPQHF.

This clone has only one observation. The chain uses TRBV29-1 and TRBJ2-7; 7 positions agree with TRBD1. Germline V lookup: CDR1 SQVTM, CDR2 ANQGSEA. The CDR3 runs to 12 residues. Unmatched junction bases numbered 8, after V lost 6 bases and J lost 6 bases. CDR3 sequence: CSVFETGSEQYF. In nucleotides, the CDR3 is TGCAGCGTATTTGAGACAGGGAGCGAGCAGTACTTC.

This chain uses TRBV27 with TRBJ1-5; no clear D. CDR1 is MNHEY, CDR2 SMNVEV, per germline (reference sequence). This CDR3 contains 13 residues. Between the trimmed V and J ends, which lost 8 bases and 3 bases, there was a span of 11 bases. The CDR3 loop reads CASGYVANQPQHF. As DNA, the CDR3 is TGTGCCAGCGGGTACGTAGCCAATCAGCCCCAGCATTTT.

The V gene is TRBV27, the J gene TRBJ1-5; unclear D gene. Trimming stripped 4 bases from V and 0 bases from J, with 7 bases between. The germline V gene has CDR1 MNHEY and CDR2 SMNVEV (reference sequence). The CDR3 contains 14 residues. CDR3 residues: CASSWQYSNQPQHF. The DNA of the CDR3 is TGTGCCAGCAGTTGGCAATATAGCAATCAGCCCCAGCATTTT.

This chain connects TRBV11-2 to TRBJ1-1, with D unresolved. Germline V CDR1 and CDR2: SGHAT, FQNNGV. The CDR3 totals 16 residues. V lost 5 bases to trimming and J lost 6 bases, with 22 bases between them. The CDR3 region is CASSPPNSFAGAEAFF. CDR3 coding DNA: TGTGCCAGCAGCCCCCCTAATTCTTTTGCCGGGGCTGAAGCTTTCTTT.